This is a list of T cell receptor beta chains from one sample in a study of cytomegalovirus exposure and HLA in healthy donors. TCRdb keeps only in-frame clones here, not all; method: immunoSEQ multiplex PCR. The sample lists about 150,000 clones; approximately 86% were seen once. Sequenced sample: PBMCs. These TCRs come from a woman in her fifties or sixties in good health and CMV-seropositive. CDR3s include the opening cysteine and the closing phenylalanine or tryptophan. The D gene is left open where the match is weak. Some rows have no size entry. The others give once, few or many, or a class for an expanded clone.

V,J,D,size,CDR3,DNA
TRBV10-3,TRBJ2-1,TRBD2,.,CAISEGLAGVGEQFF,TGTGCCATCAGTGAGGGACTAGCGGGGGTTGGAGAGCAGTTCTTC
TRBV28,TRBJ1-2,.,.,CASTYQGHGYTF,TGTGCCAGCACCTACCAGGGTCATGGCTACACCTTC
TRBV9,TRBJ2-1,TRBD2,few,CASSVGLAGSYNEQFF,TGTGCCAGCAGCGTAGGGCTAGCGGGGTCATACAATGAGCAGTTCTTC
TRBV14,TRBJ1-1,.,.,CASSQVQGRVAFF,TGTGCCAGCAGCCAAGTCCAGGGAAGGGTGGCTTTCTTT
TRBV2,TRBJ1-6,.,.,CATAGGLSYNSPLHF,TGTGCCACCGCCGGCGGTCTCTCCTATAATTCACCCCTCCACTTT
TRBV4-3,TRBJ2-7,TRBD2,.,CASSQGVAGGLGYEQYF,TGCGCCAGCAGCCAAGGGGTAGCGGGGGGGCTTGGGTACGAGCAGTACTTC
TRBV10-3,TRBJ1-1,.,few,CAISDRSTEAFF,TGTGCCATCAGTGATCGTTCCACTGAAGCTTTCTTT
TRBV27,TRBJ1-1,.,.,CASSYGTSTEAFF,TGTGCCAGCAGTTATGGCACAAGCACTGAAGCTTTCTTT
TRBV7-9,TRBJ1-3,.,.,CASSYGTTGNTIYF,TGTGCCAGCAGCTACGGGACAACTGGAAACACCATATATTTT
TRBV5-8,TRBJ1-1,TRBD1,.,CASSLNTGGVNTEAFF,TGTGCCAGCAGCTTAAATACAGGGGGCGTGAACACTGAAGCTTTCTTT
TRBV9,TRBJ1-1,TRBD1,.,CASSVGTGNTEAFF,TGTGCCAGCAGCGTAGGGACAGGGAACACTGAAGCTTTCTTT
TRBV27,TRBJ2-1,.,.,CASSFSNEQFF,TGTGCCAGCAGTTTCAGTAATGAGCAGTTCTTC
TRBV28,TRBJ1-2,TRBD1,once,CASSRPGQGHYGYTF,TGTGCCAGCAGCAGACCGGGACAGGGCCACTATGGCTACACCTTC
TRBV7-2,TRBJ2-1,TRBD2,.,CASSLDPSGYGGGAGQFF,TGTGCCAGCAGCTTAGATCCATCGGGCTACGGCGGGGGAGCTGGGCAGTTCTTC
TRBV30,TRBJ2-1,.,.,CAWSLSSPYNEQFF,TGTGCCTGGAGTCTGTCTAGCCCCTACAATGAGCAGTTCTTC
TRBV4-1,TRBJ2-1,.,.,CASSPRNNEQFF,TGCGCCAGCAGCCCCCGTAACAATGAGCAGTTCTTC
TRBV20-1,TRBJ2-7,.,.,CSARRLAEQYF,TGCAGTGCTAGGCGGCTAGCCGAGCAGTACTTC
TRBV30,TRBJ2-2,TRBD1,once,CAWGQGGTGELFF,TGTGCCTGGGGACAGGGGGGCACCGGGGAGCTGTTTTTT
TRBV6-1,TRBJ1-6,.,.,CASMLNNSPLHF,TGTGCCAGCATGCTAAATAATTCACCCCTCCACTTT
TRBV2,TRBJ1-4,.,.,CASQRFSNEKLFF,TGTGCCAGCCAGAGGTTCTCTAATGAAAAACTGTTTTTT
TRBV7-3,TRBJ2-7,TRBD1,.,CASSLTDRDCEQYF,TGTGCCAGCAGCTTAACCGACAGGGATTGCGAGCAGTACTTC
TRBV7-2,TRBJ2-6,.,.,CASSLKSGANVLTF,TGTGCCAGCAGCTTAAAGAGTGGGGCCAACGTCCTGACTTTC
TRBV7-8,TRBJ1-5,TRBD1,.,CASSRTGQGRNQPQHF,TGTGCCAGCAGCCGAACAGGACAGGGGCGAAATCAGCCCCAGCATTTT
TRBV18,TRBJ1-2,TRBD1,.,CASSPPGQGRGYGYTF,TGTGCCAGCTCACCCCCTGGACAGGGGCGAGGCTATGGCTACACCTTC
TRBV25-1,TRBJ2-2,.,.,CASSGRGNTGELFF,TGTGCCAGCAGTGGCAGGGGGAACACCGGGGAGCTGTTTTTT
TRBV9,TRBJ2-3,.,.,CASSVYTDTQYF,TGTGCCAGCAGCGTTTACACAGATACGCAGTATTTT
TRBV27,TRBJ1-4,.,.,CASRPGGGIEKLFF,TGTGCCAGCAGACCCGGGGGGGGGATTGAAAAACTGTTTTTT
TRBV30,TRBJ2-5,.,.,CAWSLTPGVGVGETQYF,TGTGCCTGGAGTCTCACGCCGGGGGTGGGGGTTGGAGAGACCCAGTACTTC
TRBV5-1,TRBJ1-3,.,.,CASSLAGQRSSGNTIYF,TGCGCCAGCAGCTTGGCAGGACAGCGATCCTCTGGAAACACCATATATTTT
TRBV19,TRBJ1-2,TRBD1,.,CASSLSGQRNYGYTF,TGTGCCAGTAGCCTATCGGGACAGCGAAACTATGGCTACACCTTC
TRBV5-1,TRBJ1-1,TRBD1,.,CASSWSGTGRAFF,TGCGCCAGCAGCTGGTCCGGGACAGGGCGAGCTTTCTTT
TRBV6-5,TRBJ1-5,TRBD1,.,CASSYSRDSRNQPQHF,TGTGCCAGCAGTTACTCCCGGGACAGTCGCAATCAGCCCCAGCATTTT
TRBV2,TRBJ2-3,.,.,CASVRQYTDTQYF,TGTGCCAGCGTAAGACAGTACACAGATACGCAGTATTTT
TRBV4-2,TRBJ1-2,TRBD1,.,CASSSGTGGPNYGYTF,TGTGCCAGCTCATCCGGGACAGGGGGTCCGAACTATGGCTACACCTTC
TRBV21-1,TRBJ1-4,.,once,CASSRKLLGQRLDTIREKLFF,TGTGCCAGCAGCAGAAAACTATTGGGACAGAGGCTAGATACGATCCGTGAAAAACTGTTTTTT
TRBV4-1,TRBJ2-5,TRBD1,.,CASSQVYRDRGRGETQYF,TGCGCCAGCAGCCAAGTATACCGGGACAGGGGACGGGGAGAGACCCAGTACTTC
TRBV5-4,TRBJ2-7,.,.,CASSPWGGEQYF,TGTGCCAGCAGCCCCTGGGGAGGCGAGCAGTACTTC
TRBV9,TRBJ1-5,TRBD1,once,CASSPGTGGNQPQHF,TGTGCCAGCAGCCCCGGGACAGGGGGCAATCAGCCCCAGCATTTT
TRBV29-1,TRBJ1-4,.,.,CSVEFVGRGEKLFF,TGCAGCGTTGAGTTCGTGGGGCGCGGTGAAAAACTGTTTTTT
TRBV19,TRBJ2-7,TRBD1,.,CATRTGVRGEQYF,TGTGCCACCCGGACAGGGGTGCGTGGCGAGCAGTACTTC
TRBV9,TRBJ2-1,TRBD1,few,CASSVSGQGVNEQFF,TGTGCCAGCAGCGTATCTGGACAGGGGGTTAATGAGCAGTTCTTC
TRBV7-9,TRBJ2-7,.,.,CASSSRQSRAYEQYF,TGTGCCAGCAGCTCCAGACAGAGCAGAGCCTACGAGCAGTACTTC
TRBV28,TRBJ2-1,TRBD2,.,CASSTLAGGRNEQFF,TGTGCCAGCAGCACACTAGCGGGGGGGCGCAATGAGCAGTTCTTC
TRBV2,TRBJ1-5,.,once,CASSDGGPWGNQPQHF,TGTGCCAGCAGTGACGGAGGGCCGTGGGGCAATCAGCCCCAGCACTTT
TRBV10-3,TRBJ1-2,.,few,CANRETLGYTF,TGTGCCAACCGGGAAACGTTAGGCTACACCTTC
TRBV7-8,TRBJ2-1,TRBD2,.,CASSSRTSGRNEQFF,TGTGCCAGCAGCTCCAGGACTAGCGGGAGAAATGAGCAGTTCTTC
TRBV4-1,TRBJ1-1,TRBD1,few,CASSQNDRDTEAFF,TGCGCCAGCAGCCAAAATGACAGGGACACTGAAGCTTTCTTT
TRBV30,TRBJ2-7,.,.,CAWSVRGYEQYF,TGTGCCTGGAGTGTACGAGGCTACGAGCAGTACTTC
TRBV6-5,TRBJ2-3,.,.,CASTHTGGTDTQYF,TGTGCCAGCACTCACACCGGGGGCACAGATACGCAGTATTTT
TRBV5-6,TRBJ2-1,.,.,CASSLDAGAFYNEQFF,TGTGCCAGCAGCTTGGACGCAGGGGCCTTCTACAATGAGCAGTTCTTC
TRBV12-5,TRBJ2-7,.,.,CASGSMSGSYEQYF,TGTGCTAGTGGCTCCATGAGCGGGTCCTACGAGCAGTACTTC
TRBV11-2,TRBJ1-5,.,.,CASSLDRGSNQPQHF,TGTGCCAGCAGCTTAGACAGGGGTAGCAATCAGCCCCAGCATTTT
TRBV7-2,TRBJ2-7,TRBD1,.,CASSFPGQGAEQYF,TGTGCCAGCAGCTTCCCGGGACAGGGAGCCGAGCAGTACTTC
TRBV23-1,TRBJ1-5,TRBD1,.,CASTSAGGRGQPQHF,TGCGCCAGCACTTCGGCAGGGGGTAGGGGTCAGCCCCAGCATTTT
TRBV6-5,TRBJ1-1,TRBD1,.,CASSKTGANTEAFF,TGTGCCAGCAGTAAGACAGGGGCGAACACTGAAGCTTTCTTT
TRBV18,TRBJ2-7,.,few,CASSLLKGDEQYF,TGTGCCAGCTCACTTCTAAAGGGGGACGAGCAGTACTTC
TRBV5-1,TRBJ2-1,.,.,CASSSTGTHYNEQFF,TGCGCCAGCAGCTCGACCGGGACACACTACAATGAGCAGTTCTTC